Described below is a single TCR beta chain sequence and its context. The antigen remains unidentified. The source of the sample is a study of beta chain features in type 1 diabetes. Looking at the study overall: All samples yielded 100 million to 140 million examined sorted cells. Study results and caveats: The VDJ junctions of type 1 diabetes patients carried fewer insertions and more deletions. The similarity of naive, central memory and Treg TCRB repertoires appeared greater among patients than among healthy donors. There was a moderate but significant shortening of TCRB CDR3s in all four CD4+ subsets of Type 1 diabetes patients.

Germline-derived CDR1 and CDR2 are SGHAT and FQDESV (reference sequence). CDR3 length: 15 amino acids. Trimming took off 1 base at V and 6 bases at J, with 13 bases between the two ends. Reverse transcribing all isolated RNA meant expressed TCRB transcripts were sequenced. Here immunoSEQ multiplex PCR was the method, and the copy in TCRdb shows in-frame clones only, minus some. Among about 39,000 clones listed, about half were seen once. This sequence originates from a woman under 30 in good health. The sequenced sample consisted of central memory CD4+ T cells from blood. The J gene is TRBJ2-1, the V gene TRBV11-1; perhaps TRBD2 as D (6 bases). This chain's CDR3 is CASSLGRDSVNEQFF. CDR3 DNA: TGTGCCAGCAGCTTAGGGCGGGACTCAGTCAATGAGCAGTTCTTC.